A selection of T cell receptor beta chains follows, all from one sample in a study of spatial heterogeneity in lung cancer. Via MiXCR, TCRdb re-called the 5' RACE reads, giving one row per CDR3 protein. The data contain over 85,000 distinct CDR3 sequences, approximately 19% of them singletons. Material: PBMCs, obtained at follow-up. These receptor sequences come from a male donor with early-stage non-small cell lung cancer. CDR3s include the opening cysteine and the closing phenylalanine or tryptophan. Each record gives: V gene, D gene, J gene, clone size, CDR3 DNA, CDR3 protein. D genes are given only for firm matches. Size tells how often a clone was seen (once, few, many) or the class of an expanded clone, and some rows leave it out.

>TRBV29-1|.|TRBJ1-4|.
TGCAGCGTTGACAGGGGTGAAAAACTGTTTTTT
CSVDRGEKLFF
>TRBV20-1|.|TRBJ1-1|.
TGCAGTGCTAGGGAGTTTAGGAACACTGAAGCTTTCTTT
CSAREFRNTEAFF
>TRBV5-4|TRBD1|TRBJ1-1|.
TGTGCCAGCAGGACAGGGGGCGGGAACACTGAAGCTTTCTTT
CASRTGGGNTEAFF
>TRBV6-1|TRBD2|TRBJ2-1|many
TGTGCCAGCAGTGCCGGACTAGCGGGTGAGCAGTTCTTC
CASSAGLAGEQFF
>TRBV19|.|TRBJ2-6|few
TGTGCCAGTACAGGGGGGAACTCTGGGGCCAACGTCCTGACTTTC
CASTGGNSGANVLTF
>TRBV4-1|TRBD1|TRBJ2-2|.
TGCGCCAGCAGCGATAACAGGGGGCGAGGCGGGGAGCTGTTTTTT
CASSDNRGRGGELFF
>TRBV2|TRBD1|TRBJ2-2|many
TGTGCCAGCAGTGAGGACAGGACGAACACCGGGGAGCTGTTTTTT
CASSEDRTNTGELFF
>TRBV2|.|TRBJ1-2|.
TGTGCCAGCAGTTTTGACGGAATCAGGGGTGGCTACACCTTC
CASSFDGIRGGYTF
>TRBV6-5|.|TRBJ1-2|few
TGTGCCAGCAGTTCTCCAAGGGGACTTAACTATGGCTACACCTTC
CASSSPRGLNYGYTF
>TRBV5-4|TRBD1|TRBJ2-7|.
TGTGCCAGCAGCTCCGGACAGGGCAAGTCCTACGAGCAGTACTTC
CASSSGQGKSYEQYF
>TRBV27|.|TRBJ1-4|once
TGTGCCAGCAGTTCGGGCCTGCCCCGGGGAAAACTGTTTTTT
CASSSGLPRGKLFF
>TRBV3-1|.|TRBJ2-7|few
TGTGCCAGCAGCCTATCAACCTACGAGCAGTACTTC
CASSLSTYEQYF
>TRBV30|.|TRBJ2-1|.
TGTGCCTGGGGAACTGAATACAATGAGCAGTTCTTC
CAWGTEYNEQFF
>TRBV24-1|.|TRBJ2-3|.
TGTGCCACCAGTGATCCCCGACAGAAAGTTAGCCAGGATACGCAGTATTTT
CATSDPRQKVSQDTQYF
>TRBV7-2|.|TRBJ1-2|.
TGTGCCAGCAGCCTGGATGGAAACTATGGCTACACCTTC
CASSLDGNYGYTF
>TRBV27|TRBD1|TRBJ2-2|.
TGTGCCAGCAGGAGACAGGGCTTCACCGGGGAGCTGTTTTTT
CASRRQGFTGELFF
>TRBV2|TRBD1|TRBJ2-3|many
TGTGCCAGCAGTCCTAGGACAGGGCCAGATACGCAGTATTTT
CASSPRTGPDTQYF
>TRBV20-1|TRBD1|TRBJ2-2|.
TGCAGTGCCAGAGACAGGGGCGCCGGGGAGCTGTTTTTT
CSARDRGAGELFF
>TRBV2|TRBD2|TRBJ2-1|.
TGTGCCAGCAAGCGGGAGTTCTCCTACAATGAGCAGTTCTTC
CASKREFSYNEQFF
>TRBV6-1|.|TRBJ2-4|.
TGTGCCAGCAGTGAAAGGGGCGGGATAACCAAAAACATTCAGTACTTC
CASSERGGITKNIQYF
>TRBV11-2|.|TRBJ1-1|few
TGTGCCAGCAGCTTAGAGTCGGGTGCGACTGAAGCTTTCTTT
CASSLESGATEAFF
>TRBV27|.|TRBJ2-3|few
TGTGCCAGCACGAAGAACACAGATACGCAGTATTTT
CASTKNTDTQYF
>TRBV9|TRBD2|TRBJ2-3|few
TGTGCCAGCAGCGTAGGGGAGGGGAAATCGCCAGATACGCAGTATTTT
CASSVGEGKSPDTQYF
>TRBV12-3/TRBV12-4|.|TRBJ2-3|.
TGTGCCAGCAGTTTAGCACCTGAAGATACGCAGTATTTT
CASSLAPEDTQYF
>TRBV29-1|.|TRBJ2-5|few
TGCAGCGAACGGACCGAACGGGCCCAGTACTTC
CSERTERAQYF
>TRBV20-1|TRBD1|TRBJ2-7|many
TGCAGTGCTGGAGGAACCGGAGACAGGGGGCAAGACGAGCAGTACTTC
CSAGGTGDRGQDEQYF
>TRBV7-2|.|TRBJ1-2|few
TGTGCCAGCAGCTTAGAATGGAGTGACTATGGCTACACCTTC
CASSLEWSDYGYTF